The 4 T cell receptor beta chains below come from one sample, sequenced in a study of tumor and adjacent non-tumor tissue in lung cancer. RNA was extracted from bulk tissue without any cell sorting. This non-tumor lung sample came from over 3 cm beyond the tumor edge. The library came from three nested PCR rounds adapted from ARM-PCR protocols. TCRdb re-called the multiplex PCR reads through MiXCR, storing one row per CDR3 protein. The sample lists 70,000 to 90,000 distinct CDR3 sequences; roughly 75% were seen once. Sequencing was performed on distant non-tumor lung tissue. These receptors were taken from a woman in her forties or fifties with non-small cell lung cancer.

This clonotype was recorded once. Given a much more abundant clone one base away, this may be a read error. The CDR3 here is CASKPGQGAYGYIF. The CDR3 DNA follows: TGTGCCAGCAAACCGGGACAGGGGGCTTATGGCTACATCTTC. The chain couples TRBV6-5 to TRBJ1-2; 12 nucleotides line up with TRBD1. The CDR3 has 14 amino acids. Germline CDR1 and CDR2: MNHEY and SVGAGI.

About this clonotype: This may be a read error: a much more frequent sequence differs by one nucleotide. Since no conserved phenylalanine or tryptophan closes the CDR3, a read error is the likely cause. The V call is TRBV20-1, the J call TRBJ2-1; D possibly corresponds to TRBD1 (5 bases). CDR1 and CDR2 from the germline V gene are DFQATT and SNEGSKA (reference sequence). CDR3 size: 13 residues. V lost 3 bases to trimming and J lost 9 bases, with 15 bases between them. CDR3 amino acids: CSASGQGRIEQFS. The DNA for the CDR3 is TGCAGTGCTAGTGGGCAGGGCCGAATTGAGCAGTTCTCC.

Turning to this clonotype: A much more abundant neighbour one base away suggests this may be a read error. The chain links TRBV20-1 to TRBJ1-2, with a possible D match to TRBD1 (5 bases). This CDR3 is 17 amino acids long. The V end was cut by 2 bases, the J end by 2 bases, with 21 bases between. In germline, CDR1 is DFQATT, CDR2 SNEGSKA (reference sequence). The CDR3 is CSARTTSRRDLNYGYTF. CDR3 in DNA: TGCAGTGCTAGAACCACATCTAGACGGGACCTCAACTATGGCTACACCTTC.

This clonotype came up many times. The V gene is TRBV5-4, the J gene TRBJ2-7; D is unresolved. V lost 3 bases and J lost 1, with 8 bases in between. This CDR3 comprises 13 residues. Germline values: CDR1 SGHNT, CDR2 YYREEE (reference sequence). The CDR3 nucleotides are TGTGCCAGCAGCTCAACAGATTCCTACGAGCAGTACTTC. It yields the protein CASSSTDSYEQYF.